The 25 T cell receptor beta chains below come from one sample, sequenced in a study of blood T cells in healthy people across ages. The authors ran a second PCR of roughly 6 to 12 cycles using a sample-barcoded 5' primer and a J-beta primer mix. One entry per CDR3 protein, called by TCRdb with MiXCR from the 5' RACE reads. The data show some 640,000 distinct CDR3 sequences, approximately 50% seen once. Material for sequencing was blood. The receptor source for this set is an older woman in good health.

This chain connects TRBV20-1 to TRBJ2-5; TRBD2 matches at 11 bases. With V trimmed by 0 bases and J by 2 bases, 11 bases remained unmatched. CDR1 is DFQATT, CDR2 SNEGSKA, per germline (reference sequence). There are 18 residues in the CDR3. The CDR3 sequence is CSAREYSGRAYQQETQYF. DNA for the CDR3: TGCAGTGCTAGAGAATATAGCGGGAGGGCCTACCAACAAGAGACCCAGTACTTC.

The chain links TRBV14 to TRBJ2-7, with D unresolved. This CDR3 is built from 13 residues. The V gene lost 3 bases and the J gene lost 3 bases, with 9 bases spanning the gap. Germline CDR1 SGHDN, CDR2 FVKESK. CDR3 residues: CASSHQHYYEQYF. The CDR3 DNA follows: TGTGCCAGCAGCCACCAACATTACTACGAGCAGTACTTC.

A single count supports this clonotype. The rearrangement links TRBV5-1 to TRBJ2-1, with TRBD2 matching 9 bases. Trimming at V came to 0 bases and at J to 6 bases, leaving 7 bases not matched to a gene. The CDR3 runs to 16 residues. Per the germline V gene, CDR1 is SGHRS and CDR2 is YFSETQ. CDR3 in amino acids: CASSLGGGRATNEQFF. For the CDR3, the DNA is TGCGCCAGCAGCTTGGGGGGCGGGAGGGCCACCAATGAGCAGTTCTTC.

V gene TRBV7-2 combines with J gene TRBJ2-7; 10 bases are a match to TRBD2. The germline V gene has CDR1 SGHTA and CDR2 FQGNSA. The CDR3 runs 18 residues. Trimming at V came to 0 bases and at J to 2 bases, leaving 10 bases not matched to a gene. CDR3 sequence (DNA): TGTGCCAGCAGCTTAGCCGGCCCCCAAGGGACTAGCGCCTACGAGCAGTACTTC. Translating gives CASSLAGPQGTSAYEQYF.

This clonotype was found a few times. The chain is built from TRBV27 and TRBJ2-7; D may correspond to TRBD1 or TRBD2 (7 bases each). This CDR3 has 14 residues. Germline lookup yields CDR1 MNHEY and CDR2 SMNVEV (reference sequence). The V end was cut by 2 bases, the J end by 6 bases, with 14 bases between. The chain's CDR3 is CASSLDREGFEQYF. As DNA, the CDR3 is TGTGCCAGCAGTTTAGACAGGGAGGGCTTCGAGCAGTACTTC.

In its sample, this clonotype was seen many times. This chain links TRBV10-3 with TRBJ2-6; D remains unclear. Germline CDR1 is ENHRY and CDR2 is SYGVKD. Deletions cut 7 bases from V and 0 bases from J, with 4 bases between. CDR3 length equals 13 residues. The CDR3 loop is CAIMLSGANVLTF. The CDR3 DNA is TGTGCCATCATGCTCTCTGGGGCCAACGTCCTGACTTTC.

Only a few counts were recorded for this clonotype. The chain recombines TRBV3-1 with TRBJ2-1; 8 bases line up with TRBD1. This CDR3 is 15 amino acids long. After removal of 3 bases from V and 5 bases from J, the junction contained 6 bases not matched to a gene. CDR1 and CDR2 (germline): LGHDT, YNNKEL (reference sequence). CDR3 amino acids: CASSHRQGSDNEQFF. For the CDR3, the DNA is TGTGCCAGCAGCCACCGACAGGGGAGCGACAATGAGCAGTTCTTC.

Of note for this clonotype: A much more abundant neighbour one base away suggests this may be a read error. This chain connects TRBV7-9 to TRBJ2-5; 9 nucleotides agree with TRBD1. V shed 3 bases, J shed 11 bases, and the junction held 16 bases outside the gene matches. The CDR3 sequence is 16 residues long. CDR1 SEHNR and CDR2 FQNEAQ come from the germline V gene (reference sequence). The DNA for the CDR3 is TGTGCCAGCAGCTTTCGGGGCGGGACAGGGACTTACGTGCAGTACTTC. It specifies CASSFRGGTGTYVQYF. Based on the CDR3 plus reference TRBV7-9 and TRBJ2-5, the full variable domain is DTGVSQNPRHKITKRGQNVTFRCDPISEHNRLYWYRQTLGQGPEFLTYFQNEAQLEKSRLLSDRFSAERPKGSFSTLEIQRTEQGDSAMYLCASSFRGGTGTYVQYFGPGTRLLVL.

The J gene is TRBJ2-2, the V gene TRBV6-2 or TRBV6-3; 7 bases are shared with TRBD2. The CDR3 has 15 residues. V gave up 6 bases and J gave up 6 bases; unmatched junction bases: 10. Germline V gene lookup returns CDR1 MNHEY and CDR2 SVGEGT. CDR3 amino acids: CASSQSGGEAGELFF. The CDR3 DNA follows: TGTGCCAGCAGCCAATCGGGGGGAGAGGCCGGGGAGCTGTTTTTT.

This clonotype was seen many times. The rearrangement uses TRBV20-1 and TRBJ2-5; D perhaps matches TRBD2 (7 bases). Germline V gene sequence: CDR1 DFQATT, CDR2 SNEGSKA (reference sequence). The CDR3 runs 13 residues. V was clipped by 6 bases and J by 5 bases, with 16 bases between them. This CDR3 is CSANREGQETQYF. Written as DNA, the CDR3 is TGCAGTGCCAACAGGGAGGGCCAGGAGACCCAGTACTTC.

The chain employs TRBV20-1 and TRBJ2-7; D call uncertain. Germline V gene data show CDR1 as DFQATT and CDR2 as SNEGSKA (reference sequence). Trimming stripped 6 bases from V and 0 bases from J, with 12 bases between. The CDR3 runs 13 residues. In DNA form, the CDR3 reads TGCAGTGCCGGGCGGCGGAGCTCCTACGAGCAGTACTTC. Translation: CSAGRRSSYEQYF.

The chain carries TRBV12-3 or TRBV12-4 and TRBJ2-7; 11 bases are a match to TRBD2. CDR3 length: 14 residues. V dropped 6 bases and J dropped 3; count of bases not matched to a gene: 4. The CDR3 DNA follows: TGTGCCAGCAGATTACTAGCGGGAGTCTACGAGCAGTACTTC. Translation: CASRLLAGVYEQYF.

The gene calls are TRBV7-9 and TRBJ2-1; 12 bases fit TRBD2. V shed 11 bases, J shed 7 bases, and the junction held 3 bases outside the gene matches. The CDR3 is made up of 12 amino acids. Germline CDR1 and CDR2: SEHNR and FQNEAQ (reference sequence). The CDR3 DNA sequence: TGTGCCGGTGGACTAGCGGGAAATGAGCAGTTCTTC. Amino acids: CAGGLAGNEQFF.

The chain carries TRBV29-1 and TRBJ2-1; D remains ambiguous. V was shortened by 0 bases and J by 4 bases, with 13 bases between the two germline ends. Germline CDR1 and CDR2: SQVTM and ANQGSEA. CDR3 length equals 15 residues. The CDR3 sequence: CSVEDLKTLYNEQFF. CDR3 nucleotides: TGCAGCGTTGAAGATCTTAAAACACTTTACAATGAGCAGTTCTTC.

V usage is TRBV11-2 and J usage is TRBJ2-7; TRBD2 matches 12 bases. Germline values: CDR1 SGHAT, CDR2 FQNNGV. J lost 6 bases, V lost 4 bases, and 7 bases had no gene match. The CDR3 has 15 residues. CDR3 residues: CASSSLTSGSPEQYF. The CDR3 nucleotides read TGTGCCAGCAGCTCCCTGACTAGCGGGAGCCCCGAGCAGTACTTC.

The V gene is TRBV18, the J gene TRBJ2-4; D uncertain. The better agreement between TRBJ2-7 and the DNA end casts doubt on the J call. The CDR3 consists of 14 residues. Germline lookup yields CDR1 KGHSH and CDR2 LQKENI. The CDR3 coding sequence is TGTGCCAGCTCACCAACTCTAGTTTCCTACGAGCAGTACTTC. This translates into CASSPTLVSYEQYF.

This clonotype was counted only a few times. The V and J genes are TRBV7-2 and TRBJ2-5; D is ambiguous. Trimming stripped 3 bases from V and 1 base from J, with 12 bases between. This CDR3 comprises 15 residues. Per the germline V gene, CDR1 is SGHTA and CDR2 is FQGNSA. CDR3: CASSFTRVPQETQYF. In DNA form, the CDR3 reads TGTGCCAGCAGCTTTACAAGGGTCCCCCAAGAGACCCAGTACTTC. The complete variable domain, with remaining parts taken from reference TRBV7-2 and TRBJ2-5, reads GAGVSQSPSNKVTEKGKDVELRCDPISGHTALYWYRQSLGQGLEFLIYFQGNSAPDKSGLPSDRFSAERTGGSVSTLTIQRTQQEDSAVYLCASSFTRVPQETQYFGPGTRLLVL.

The rearrangement joins TRBV2 to TRBJ2-5, with TRBD2 matching 12 bases. The germline gives CDR1 SNHLY, CDR2 FYNNEI. The length of the CDR3 is 15 residues. With 6 bases clipped from V and 7 bases from J, the junction kept 9 bases outside the gene matches. The CDR3 region is CASRDRTSGAATQYF. The CDR3 coding sequence is TGTGCCAGCAGAGATAGGACTAGCGGGGCCGCGACCCAGTACTTC. The whole variable domain, filled in from reference TRBV2 and TRBJ2-5, reads EPEVTQTPSHQVTQMGQEVILRCVPISNHLYFYWYRQILGQKVEFLVSFYNNEISEKSEIFDDQFSVERPDGSNFTLKIRSTKLEDSAMYFCASRDRTSGAATQYFGPGTRLLVL.

This clonotype has only a few counts. The chain combines TRBV11-3 with TRBJ1-6; no firm D call. V lost 3 bases, J lost 5 bases, and 5 bases lay in between. The CDR3 consists of 13 residues. Germline V gives CDR1 SGHNT, CDR2 YENEEA. In DNA form, the CDR3 reads TGTGCCAGCAGCTTCGGCCATAATTCACCCCTCCACTTT. It translates to CASSFGHNSPLHF.

This clonotype has a single count. The chain employs TRBV9 and TRBJ2-2, with 12 bases matching TRBD2. The germline V gene encodes CDR1 SGDLS and CDR2 YYNGEE. Trimming at V came to 4 bases and at J to 7 bases, leaving 8 bases not matched to a gene. This CDR3 has 16 residues. DNA for the CDR3: TGTGCCAGCAGCCCCCGTCTAGCGGGAGGGGGCGGGGAGCTGTTTTTT. This translates into CASSPRLAGGGGELFF.

The chain combines TRBV21-1 with TRBJ1-2; TRBD1 reflects the table's D call only, with no check against the DNA. TRBV21-1 is a pseudogene segment. The length of the CDR3 is 13 residues. CDR3 DNA sequence: TGTGCCAGCAGTAAAGACAGGGGTGACGGCTACACCTTC. Amino acid sequence: CASSKDRGDGYTF.

This rearrangement joins TRBV18 to TRBJ2-1; TRBD2 might be the D (5 bases). CDR3 size: 13 residues. V shed 6 bases and J shed 3 bases, with 9 bases lying between them. Germline CDR1 KGHSH, CDR2 LQKENI. The CDR3 coding sequence is TGTGCCAGCTCTTACCGGGACTACAATGAGCAGTTCTTC. Its protein is CASSYRDYNEQFF.

This rearrangement joins TRBV5-1 to TRBJ2-1, with 10 bases lining up with TRBD1. The V gene's germline CDR1 is SGHRS and CDR2 YFSETQ. Trimming at V came to 0 bases and at J to 4 bases, leaving 7 bases not matched to a gene. This CDR3 comprises 17 residues. CDR3 nucleotides: TGCGCCAGCAGCTTGGATAGACAGGGGGCTGGGTACAATGAGCAGTTCTTC. Translating gives CASSLDRQGAGYNEQFF.

V and J are TRBV3-1 and TRBJ2-4; D might be TRBD1 or TRBD2, each matching 6 bases. Germline CDR1 and CDR2: LGHDT and YNNKEL (reference sequence). Deletions cut 4 bases from V and 6 bases from J, with 19 bases between. The CDR3 length is 16 residues. CDR3 sequence reads: CASSLSADGGLNIQYF. The CDR3 bases are TGTGCCAGCAGCCTCTCAGCCGACGGGGGCTTAAACATTCAGTACTTC.

A note on this clonotype: One junction end disagrees with the germline gene, perhaps due to a read error. The chain carries TRBV12-3 or TRBV12-4 and TRBJ1-3; D unclear. This CDR3 contains 11 residues. In DNA, the CDR3 is TGTACCAGCAGTTTAGGAAACACCATATATTTT. Translated: CTSSLGNTIYF.